This TCR beta chain stems from a study of CD8 T cells in ankylosing spondylitis (TCRdb year 2017). With respect to the entire study: To find TCR variants linked to disease, the study profiled T cell receptor beta repertoires in ankylosing spondylitis patients and healthy donors. The full study cohort comprised around 25 ankylosing spondylitis patients and some 110 healthy donors. Peripheral blood samples were taken, and synovial fluid was additionally collected from ankylosing spondylitis patients. The paper's findings and limits, for the study overall: A TCR beta motif made up of several highly homologous amino acid variants appeared to be characteristic of blood from ankylosing spondylitis patients. Significant enrichment of the disease-linked clones was reported in matched synovial fluid samples from ankylosing spondylitis patients. Some motif variants were previously reported in synovial fluid and blood of reactive arthritis patients, suggesting common disease-initiation mechanisms. In peripheral blood, the disease-linked clones were found at relatively low frequencies and had a CD8+ phenotype.

Of note for this clonotype: There is no known antigen for this receptor. Per-base quality was not reported, and no clone a single base away is much larger than it.

This sample was sequenced with an Illumina HiSeq 2500. Quantitative 5'-RACE with molecular barcodes was used to prepare TCR beta libraries. From the authors' description of their analysis: A new computational method, built on a probabilistic model of VDJ rearrangement, was used to identify disease-linked TCR variants. Clones were called with MiXCR by TCRdb after fastp trimmed the public reads at Q25, and only in-frame beta chains were retained. Each entry is one CDR3 protein sequence, shown with its most common DNA and genes. It is TCRdb's table, rather than the study itself, that gives the V and J calls and clone size. The sample table records 250,000 to 300,000 distinct CDR3 sequences; around 19% of these occur just once. 7.8% of the sample belongs to the ten largest clones. The CDR3 starts with the cysteine, ends with the phenylalanine, and has 14 residues. Left in the record is the CDR3 DNA by itself, 42 bases read in frame from the first base. The germline V gene encodes CDR1 SGHRS and CDR2 YFSETQ. V is reduced by 3 bases and J by 4 bases, leaving a spacing of 13 bases between them.

The receptor's source is a male donor with ankylosing spondylitis or in good health (not recorded which). The chain uses TRBV5-1 and TRBJ1-1, with TRBD1 tentatively as D gene (6 bases match). Sample: blood, either unsorted or a sorted T cell fraction (not recorded which). The DNA sequence is given as TGCGCCAGCAGCTCGGGTGGAGGGGGCACTGAAGCTTTCTTT. The resulting protein is CASSSGGGGTEAFF.